This T cell receptor beta chain was retrieved from a study of cytomegalovirus exposure and HLA in healthy donors. Primers for the PCR totalled 60 Vbeta and 13 Jbeta. Libraries were prepared by immunoSEQ multiplex PCR; TCRdb keeps only in-frame clonotypes and omits some of them. This table holds 90,000 to 110,000 clones, under 90% found once. In its sample, this clone was seen once. Its matching antigen is unknown. Germline V gene lookup returns CDR1 SGHTS and CDR2 YDEGEE. The ends were cut back, 4 bases at V and 4 bases at J, with 12 bases in the middle. The CDR3 is 14 amino acids. Findings and limits, study-wide: Specificity of three CMV-associated chains for CMV antigens was verified in vitro. Investigators reported 150 to 200 TCR beta chains as tied to cytomegalovirus.

Sequencing was carried out using PBMCs. The clonotype comes from a woman aged 30 to 39 in good health and CMV-seronegative. This sequence joins TRBV5-8 and TRBJ1-5, with D hard to call. The CDR3 spells CASSHWQANQPQHF. The CDR3 region has the DNA TGTGCCAGCAGCCACTGGCAGGCAAATCAGCCCCAGCATTTT.